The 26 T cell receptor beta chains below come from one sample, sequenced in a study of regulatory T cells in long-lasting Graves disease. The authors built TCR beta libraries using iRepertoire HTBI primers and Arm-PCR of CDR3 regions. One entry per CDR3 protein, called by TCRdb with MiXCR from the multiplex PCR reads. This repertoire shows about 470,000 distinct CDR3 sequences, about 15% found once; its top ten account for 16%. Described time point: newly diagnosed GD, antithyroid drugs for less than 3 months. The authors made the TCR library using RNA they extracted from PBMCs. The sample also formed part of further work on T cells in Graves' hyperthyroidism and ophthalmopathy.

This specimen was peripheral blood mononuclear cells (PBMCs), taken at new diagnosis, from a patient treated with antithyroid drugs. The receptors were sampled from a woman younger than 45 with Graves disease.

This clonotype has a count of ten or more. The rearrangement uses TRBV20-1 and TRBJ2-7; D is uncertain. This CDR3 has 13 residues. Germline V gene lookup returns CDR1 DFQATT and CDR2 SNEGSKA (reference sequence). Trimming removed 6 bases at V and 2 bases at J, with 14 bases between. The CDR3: CSAPAPSAYEQYF. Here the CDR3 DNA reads TGCAGTGCCCCCGCACCATCGGCCTACGAGCAGTACTTC.

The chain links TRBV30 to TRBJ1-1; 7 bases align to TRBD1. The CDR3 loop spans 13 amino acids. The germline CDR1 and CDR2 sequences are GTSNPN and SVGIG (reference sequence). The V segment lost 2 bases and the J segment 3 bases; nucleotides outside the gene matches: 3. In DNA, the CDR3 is TGTGCCTGGAGTCTGGACAGGCACACTGAAGCTTTCTTT. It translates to CAWSLDRHTEAFF.

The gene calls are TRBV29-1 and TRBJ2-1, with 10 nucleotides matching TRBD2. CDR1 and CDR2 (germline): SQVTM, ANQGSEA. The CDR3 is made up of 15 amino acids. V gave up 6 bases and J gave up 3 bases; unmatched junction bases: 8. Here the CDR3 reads CSVAGTSEGYNEQFF. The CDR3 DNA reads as TGCAGCGTAGCTGGGACTAGCGAGGGCTACAATGAGCAGTTCTTC.

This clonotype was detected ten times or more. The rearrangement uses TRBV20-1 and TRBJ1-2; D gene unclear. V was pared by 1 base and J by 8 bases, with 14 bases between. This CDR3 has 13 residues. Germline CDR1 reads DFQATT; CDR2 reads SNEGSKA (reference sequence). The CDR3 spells CSARGDTGVGYTF. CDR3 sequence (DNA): TGCAGTGCTAGAGGGGATACGGGAGTCGGCTACACCTTC.

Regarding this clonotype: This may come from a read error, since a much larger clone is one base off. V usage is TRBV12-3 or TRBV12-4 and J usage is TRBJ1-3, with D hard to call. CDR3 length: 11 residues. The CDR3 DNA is TGTGCCAGCAGTTCTGGAGACACCATATATTTT. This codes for CASSSGDTIYF.

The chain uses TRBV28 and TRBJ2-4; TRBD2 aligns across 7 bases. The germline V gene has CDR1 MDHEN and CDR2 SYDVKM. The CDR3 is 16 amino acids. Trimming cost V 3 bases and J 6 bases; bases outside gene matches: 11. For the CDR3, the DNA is TGTGCCAGCAGTTTCTTGCGGGAGATAAGAGGAAACATTCAGTACTTC. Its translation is CASSFLREIRGNIQYF.

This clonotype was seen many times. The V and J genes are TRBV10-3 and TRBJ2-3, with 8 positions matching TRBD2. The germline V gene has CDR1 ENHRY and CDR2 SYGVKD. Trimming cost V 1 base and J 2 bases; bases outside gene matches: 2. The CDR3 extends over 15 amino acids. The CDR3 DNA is TGTGCCATCAGTGAGTTGGGACTAGACACAGATACGCAGTATTTT. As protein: CAISELGLDTDTQYF.

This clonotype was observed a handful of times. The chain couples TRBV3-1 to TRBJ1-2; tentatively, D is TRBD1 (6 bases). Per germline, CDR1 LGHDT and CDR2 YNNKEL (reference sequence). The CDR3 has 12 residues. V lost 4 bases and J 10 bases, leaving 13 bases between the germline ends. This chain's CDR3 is CASSRDKNDYTF. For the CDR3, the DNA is TGTGCCAGCAGCCGGGACAAGAATGACTACACCTTC.

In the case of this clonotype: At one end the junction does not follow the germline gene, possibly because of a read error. DNA of the CDR3: TGTGCCAGCAGTCTAGCGGGAGGGCTTGATACGCAGTATTTT. It yields the protein CASSLAGGLDTQYF. V usage is TRBV12-3 or TRBV12-4 and J usage is TRBJ2-3; TRBD2 aligns across 12 bases. The CDR3 has 14 residues.

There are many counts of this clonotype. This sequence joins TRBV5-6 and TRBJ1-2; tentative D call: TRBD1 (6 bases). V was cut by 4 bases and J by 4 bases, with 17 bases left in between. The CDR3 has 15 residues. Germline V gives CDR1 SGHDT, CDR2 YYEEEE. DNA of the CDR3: TGTGCCAGCAGCCTCGGACAGACCACCAGCTATGGCTACACCTTC. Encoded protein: CASSLGQTTSYGYTF. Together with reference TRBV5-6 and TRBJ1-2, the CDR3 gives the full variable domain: DAGVTQSPTHLIKTRGQQVTLRCSPKSGHDTVSWYQQALGQGPQFIFQYYEEEERQRGNFPDRFSGHQFPNYSSELNVNALLLGDSALYLCASSLGQTTSYGYTFGSGTRLTVV.

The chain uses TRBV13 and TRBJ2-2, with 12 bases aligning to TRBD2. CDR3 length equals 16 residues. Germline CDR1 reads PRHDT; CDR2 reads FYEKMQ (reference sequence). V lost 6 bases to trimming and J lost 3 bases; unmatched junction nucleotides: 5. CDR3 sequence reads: CASSIRLAGDTGELFF. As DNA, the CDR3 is TGTGCCAGCAGTATCCGACTAGCGGGAGACACCGGGGAGCTGTTTTTT.

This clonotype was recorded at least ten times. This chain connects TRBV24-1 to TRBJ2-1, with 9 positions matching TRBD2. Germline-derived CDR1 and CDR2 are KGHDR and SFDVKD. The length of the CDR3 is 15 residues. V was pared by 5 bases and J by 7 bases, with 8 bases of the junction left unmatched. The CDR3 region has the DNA TGTGCCACCAGTGTTGCGGGAGGGCCGGGGAATGAGCAGTTCTTC. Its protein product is CATSVAGGPGNEQFF.

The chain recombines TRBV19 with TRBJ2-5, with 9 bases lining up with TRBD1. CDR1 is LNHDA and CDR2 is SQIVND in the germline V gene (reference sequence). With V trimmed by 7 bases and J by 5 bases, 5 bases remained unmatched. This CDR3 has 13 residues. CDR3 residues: CASTGQGVETQYF. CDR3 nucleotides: TGTGCCAGTACGGGACAGGGTGTGGAGACCCAGTACTTC.

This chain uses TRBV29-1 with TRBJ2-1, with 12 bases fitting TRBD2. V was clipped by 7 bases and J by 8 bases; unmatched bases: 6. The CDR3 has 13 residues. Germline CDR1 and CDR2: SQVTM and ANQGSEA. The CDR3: CSGGLAGFYEQFF. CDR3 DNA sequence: TGCAGCGGTGGACTAGCGGGATTTTATGAGCAGTTCTTC.

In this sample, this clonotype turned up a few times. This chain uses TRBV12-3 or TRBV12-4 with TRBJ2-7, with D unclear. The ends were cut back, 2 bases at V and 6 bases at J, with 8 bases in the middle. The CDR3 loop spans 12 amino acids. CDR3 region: CASSLWGREQYF. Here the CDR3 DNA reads TGTGCCAGCAGTTTATGGGGTCGCGAGCAGTACTTC.

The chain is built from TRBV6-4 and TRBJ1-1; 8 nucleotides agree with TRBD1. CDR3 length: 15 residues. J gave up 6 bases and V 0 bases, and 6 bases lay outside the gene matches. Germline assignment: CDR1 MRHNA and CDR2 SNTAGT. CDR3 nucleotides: TGTGCCAGCAGTGACTCCACACAGGGGGGGGCTGAAGCTTTCTTT. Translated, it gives CASSDSTQGGAEAFF.

The CDR3 DNA follows: TGTGCCACCAGTCCCGGTTCTAGCGGGAGATCCTACAATGAGCAGTTCTTC. Translation gives CATSPGSSGRSYNEQFF. The chain is built from TRBV24-1 and TRBJ2-1, with TRBD2 matching over 10 bases. Germline values: CDR1 KGHDR, CDR2 SFDVKD. This CDR3 comprises 17 residues. Losses at the gene ends were 6 bases for V and 1 base for J; bases not matched to a gene: 8.

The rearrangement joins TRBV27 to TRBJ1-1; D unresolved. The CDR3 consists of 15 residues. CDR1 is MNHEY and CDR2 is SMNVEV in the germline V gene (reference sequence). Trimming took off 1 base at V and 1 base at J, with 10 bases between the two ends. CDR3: CASSLFTNPNTEAFF. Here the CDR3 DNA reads TGTGCCAGCAGTTTATTCACGAACCCGAACACTGAAGCTTTCTTT.

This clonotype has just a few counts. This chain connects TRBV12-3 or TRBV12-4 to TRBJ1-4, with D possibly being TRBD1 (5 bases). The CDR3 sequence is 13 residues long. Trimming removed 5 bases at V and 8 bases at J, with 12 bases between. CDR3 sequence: CASSRGGWEKLFF. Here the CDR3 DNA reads TGTGCCAGCAGTCGGGGGGGTTGGGAAAAACTGTTTTTT.

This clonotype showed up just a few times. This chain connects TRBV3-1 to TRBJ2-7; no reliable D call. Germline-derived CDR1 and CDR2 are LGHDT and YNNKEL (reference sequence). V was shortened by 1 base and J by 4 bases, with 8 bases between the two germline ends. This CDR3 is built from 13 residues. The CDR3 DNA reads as TGTGCCAGCAGCCAAGGGGTAAGGTACGAGCAGTACTTC. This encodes CASSQGVRYEQYF.

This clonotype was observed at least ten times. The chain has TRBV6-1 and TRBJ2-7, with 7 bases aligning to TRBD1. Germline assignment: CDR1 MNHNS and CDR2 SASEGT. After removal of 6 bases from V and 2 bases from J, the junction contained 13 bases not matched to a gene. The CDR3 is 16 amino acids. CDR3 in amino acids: CASSPTRTGMTYEQYF. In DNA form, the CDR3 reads TGTGCCAGCAGCCCCACCCGGACAGGAATGACCTACGAGCAGTACTTC.

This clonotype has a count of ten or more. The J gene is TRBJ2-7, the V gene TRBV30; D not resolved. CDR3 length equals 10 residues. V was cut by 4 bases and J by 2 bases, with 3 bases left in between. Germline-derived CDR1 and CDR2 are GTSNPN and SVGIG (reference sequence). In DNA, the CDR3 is TGTGCCTGGACAACCTACGAGCAGTACTTC. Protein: CAWTTYEQYF.

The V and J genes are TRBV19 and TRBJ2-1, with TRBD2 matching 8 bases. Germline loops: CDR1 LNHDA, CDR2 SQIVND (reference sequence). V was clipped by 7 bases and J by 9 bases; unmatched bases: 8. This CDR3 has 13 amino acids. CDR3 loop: CASISREGGEQFF. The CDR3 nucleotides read TGTGCCAGTATTAGCCGGGAGGGTGGTGAGCAGTTCTTC.

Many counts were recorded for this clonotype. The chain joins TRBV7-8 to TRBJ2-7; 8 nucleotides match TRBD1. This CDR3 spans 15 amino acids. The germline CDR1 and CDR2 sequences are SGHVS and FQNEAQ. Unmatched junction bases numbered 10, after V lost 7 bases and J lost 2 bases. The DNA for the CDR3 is TGTGCCAGCAACAGGGGGACTTTCTATACCTACGAGCAGTACTTC. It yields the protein CASNRGTFYTYEQYF.

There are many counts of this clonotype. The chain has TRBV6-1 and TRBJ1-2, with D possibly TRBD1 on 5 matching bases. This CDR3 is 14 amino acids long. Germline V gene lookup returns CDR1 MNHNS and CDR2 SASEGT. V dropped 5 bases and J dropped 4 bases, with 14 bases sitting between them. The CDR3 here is CASSILDSSYGYTF. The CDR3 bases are TGTGCCAGCAGTATCCTCGACAGCAGCTATGGCTACACCTTC.

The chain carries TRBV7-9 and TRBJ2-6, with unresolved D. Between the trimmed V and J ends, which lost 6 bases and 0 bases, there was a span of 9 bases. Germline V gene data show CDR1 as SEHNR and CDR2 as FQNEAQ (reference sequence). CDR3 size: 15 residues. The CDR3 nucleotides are TGTGCCAGCAGTCGGACGGGCTCTGGGGCCAACGTCCTGACTTTC. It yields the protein CASSRTGSGANVLTF.